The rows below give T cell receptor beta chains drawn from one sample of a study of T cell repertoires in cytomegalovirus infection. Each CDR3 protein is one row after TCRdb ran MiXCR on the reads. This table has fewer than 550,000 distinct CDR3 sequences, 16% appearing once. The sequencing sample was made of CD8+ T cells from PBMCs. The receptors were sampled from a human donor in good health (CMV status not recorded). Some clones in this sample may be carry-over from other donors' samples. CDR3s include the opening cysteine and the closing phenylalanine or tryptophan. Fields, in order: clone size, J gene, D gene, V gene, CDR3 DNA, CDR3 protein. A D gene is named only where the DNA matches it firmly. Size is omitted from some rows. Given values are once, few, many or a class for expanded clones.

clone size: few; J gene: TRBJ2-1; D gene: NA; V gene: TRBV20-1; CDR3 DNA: TGCAGTGCTAGAGGTCCCCTCGGGGAGGCCTACAATGAGCAGTTCTTC; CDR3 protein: CSARGPLGEAYNEQFF
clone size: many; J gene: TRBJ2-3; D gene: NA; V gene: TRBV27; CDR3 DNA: TGTGCCAGCAACCACGAGGGGCCTGGGGATACGCAGTATTTT; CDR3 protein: CASNHEGPGDTQYF
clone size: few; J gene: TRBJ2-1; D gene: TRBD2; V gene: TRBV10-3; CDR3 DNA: TGTGCCATCAGTTGGACTAGCGGGAACTATGAGCAGTTCTTC; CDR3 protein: CAISWTSGNYEQFF
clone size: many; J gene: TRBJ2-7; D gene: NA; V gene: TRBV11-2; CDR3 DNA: TGTGCCAGCTCCGTAGGGTACGGGGTCTACGAGCAGTACTTC; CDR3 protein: CASSVGYGVYEQYF
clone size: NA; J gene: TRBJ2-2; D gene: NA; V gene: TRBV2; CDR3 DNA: TGTGCCAGCAGGGCGGGGGCCGACACCGGGGAGCTGTTTTTT; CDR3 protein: CASRAGADTGELFF
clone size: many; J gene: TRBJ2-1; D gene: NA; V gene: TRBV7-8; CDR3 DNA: TGTGCCAGCAGCTTAGCCGGAGGAGGTGAGCAGTTCTTC; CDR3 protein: CASSLAGGGEQFF
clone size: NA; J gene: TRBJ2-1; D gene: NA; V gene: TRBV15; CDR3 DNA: TGTGCCACCCGGGGGCCTGAGCAGTTCTTC; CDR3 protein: CATRGPEQFF
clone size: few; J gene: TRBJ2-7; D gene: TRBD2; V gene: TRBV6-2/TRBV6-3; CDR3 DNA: TGTGCCAGCAAAGTAGCGGGAGCCTACGAGCAGTACTTC; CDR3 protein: CASKVAGAYEQYF
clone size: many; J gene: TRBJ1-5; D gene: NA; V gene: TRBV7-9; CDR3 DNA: TGTGCCAGCAGCTCGGAGTTTAGCAATCAGCCCCAGCATTTT; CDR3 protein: CASSSEFSNQPQHF
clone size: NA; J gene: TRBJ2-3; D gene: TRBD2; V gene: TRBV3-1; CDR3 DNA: TGTGCCAGCTGGAGCGGGGGTTCGACAGATACGCAGTATTTT; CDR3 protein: CASWSGGSTDTQYF
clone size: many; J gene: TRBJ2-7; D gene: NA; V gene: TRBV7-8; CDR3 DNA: TGTGCCAGCAGCTTACGGACGTCCTACGAGCAGTACTTC; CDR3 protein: CASSLRTSYEQYF
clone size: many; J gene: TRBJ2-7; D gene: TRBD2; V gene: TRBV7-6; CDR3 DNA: TGTGCCAGCAGCTTATCTAGCGGGAGATTCTCCTACGAGCAGTACTTC; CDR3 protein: CASSLSSGRFSYEQYF
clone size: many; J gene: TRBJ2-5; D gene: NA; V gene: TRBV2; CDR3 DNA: TGTGCCAGCAGTGCAGGGGCCAACCTGTACCAAGAGACCCAGTACTTC; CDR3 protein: CASSAGANLYQETQYF
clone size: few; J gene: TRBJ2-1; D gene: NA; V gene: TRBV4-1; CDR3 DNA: TGCGCCAGCAGCCCGCGGTCTAGCGTAGAGCAGTTCTTC; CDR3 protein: CASSPRSSVEQFF
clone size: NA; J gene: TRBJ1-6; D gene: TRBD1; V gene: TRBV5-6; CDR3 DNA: TGTGCCAGCAGCTCCGGGGGGACAGGGCCTAATTCACCCCTCCACTTT; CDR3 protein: CASSSGGTGPNSPLHF
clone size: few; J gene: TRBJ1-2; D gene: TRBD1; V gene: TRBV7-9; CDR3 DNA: TGTGCCAGCAGCTCGCACCGGGACAGGGATGGCTACACCTTC; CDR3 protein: CASSSHRDRDGYTF
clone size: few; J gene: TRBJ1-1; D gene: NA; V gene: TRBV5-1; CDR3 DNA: TGCGCCAGCAGCTCCCGACCGGGGATGGAAGAAGCTTTCTTT; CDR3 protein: CASSSRPGMEEAFF
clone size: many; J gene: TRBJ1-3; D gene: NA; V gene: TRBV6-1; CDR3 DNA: TGTGCCAGCAGTATACGACAGGATCGCTCTGGAAACACCATATATTTT; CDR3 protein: CASSIRQDRSGNTIYF
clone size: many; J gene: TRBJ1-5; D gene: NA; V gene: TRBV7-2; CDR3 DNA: TGTGCCAGCAGCTTAGAGGGCCCCTTTAGCAATCAGCCCCAGCATTTT; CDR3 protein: CASSLEGPFSNQPQHF
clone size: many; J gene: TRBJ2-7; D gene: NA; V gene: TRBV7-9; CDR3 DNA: TGTGCCAGCAGCTTAGGGGACATCTACGAGCAGTACTTC; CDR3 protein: CASSLGDIYEQYF
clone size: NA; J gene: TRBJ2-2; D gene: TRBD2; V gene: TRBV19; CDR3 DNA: TGTGCCACCCCGGGACTAGCGACCGGGGAGCTGTTTTTT; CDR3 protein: CATPGLATGELFF
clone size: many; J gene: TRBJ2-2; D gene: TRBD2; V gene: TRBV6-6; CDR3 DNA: TGTGCCAGCGCCTATGGGTTTCGGGGGGCCGGGGAGCTGTTTTTT; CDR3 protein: CASAYGFRGAGELFF
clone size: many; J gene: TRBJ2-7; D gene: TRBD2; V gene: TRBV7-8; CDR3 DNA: TGTGCCAGCAGCTTAAAGACTAGCGGGACGGGCGAGCAGTACTTC; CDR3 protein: CASSLKTSGTGEQYF
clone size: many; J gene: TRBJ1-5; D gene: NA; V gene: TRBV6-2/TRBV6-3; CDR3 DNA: TGTGCCAGCAATCTAGTTAGCAATCAGCCCCAGCATTTT; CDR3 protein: CASNLVSNQPQHF
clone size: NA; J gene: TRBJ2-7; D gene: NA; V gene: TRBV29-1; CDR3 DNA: TGCAGCTTTCGAGGACAGTCCTCCTACGAGCAGTACTTC; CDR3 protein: CSFRGQSSYEQYF
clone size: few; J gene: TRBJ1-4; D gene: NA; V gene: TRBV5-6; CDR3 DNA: TGTGCCAGCAGCTTGGGACCGAATAATGAAAAACTGTTTTTT; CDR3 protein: CASSLGPNNEKLFF
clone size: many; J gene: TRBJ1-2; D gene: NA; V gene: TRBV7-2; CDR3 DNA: TGTGCCAGCAGTCCGAAGAAGGGATTCGGGAACTATGGCTACACCTTC; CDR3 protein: CASSPKKGFGNYGYTF
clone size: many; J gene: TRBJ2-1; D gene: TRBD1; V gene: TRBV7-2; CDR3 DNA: TGTGCCAGCAGAGGGACAGGCTCCTACAATGAGCAGTTCTTC; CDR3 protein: CASRGTGSYNEQFF
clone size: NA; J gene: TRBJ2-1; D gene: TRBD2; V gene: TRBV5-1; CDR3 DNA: TGCGCCAGCAGCGGTAATAGCGGGGGGTCCTACAATGAGCAGTTCTTC; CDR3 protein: CASSGNSGGSYNEQFF
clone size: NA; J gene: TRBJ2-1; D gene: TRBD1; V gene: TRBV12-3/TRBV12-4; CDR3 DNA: TGTGCCAGCAGTTTTTTGGACAGGGGGCAGAATGAGCAGTTCTTC; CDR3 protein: CASSFLDRGQNEQFF
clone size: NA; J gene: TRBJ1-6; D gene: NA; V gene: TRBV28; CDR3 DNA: TGTGCCAGCAGTCTGGCCAGTCCTTCACCCCTCCACTTT; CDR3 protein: CASSLASPSPLHF
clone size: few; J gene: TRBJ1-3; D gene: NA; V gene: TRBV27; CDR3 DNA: TGTGCCAGCAGAACAACGACAGGCAAGACCCAGTTATATTTT; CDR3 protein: CASRTTTGKTQLYF
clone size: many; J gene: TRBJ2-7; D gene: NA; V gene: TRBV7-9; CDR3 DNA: TGTGCCAGCAGCTTAAGTAGTCGAGGGACGTACGAGCAGTACTTC; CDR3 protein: CASSLSSRGTYEQYF
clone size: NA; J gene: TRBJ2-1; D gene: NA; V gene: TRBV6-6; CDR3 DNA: TGTGCCAGCAGTCGGGAGCGGGACACCTACAATGAGCAGTTCTTC; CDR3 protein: CASSRERDTYNEQFF
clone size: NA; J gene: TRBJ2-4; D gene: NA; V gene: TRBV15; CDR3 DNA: TGTGCCACCAGCAGAGATGGACGAGGAGCCAAAAACATTCAGTACTTC; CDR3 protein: CATSRDGRGAKNIQYF
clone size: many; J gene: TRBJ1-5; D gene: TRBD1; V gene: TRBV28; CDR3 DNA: TGTGCCAGCAGTTTCTTATCTGGGACAGGCCTTAATCAGCCCCAGCATTTT; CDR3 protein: CASSFLSGTGLNQPQHF
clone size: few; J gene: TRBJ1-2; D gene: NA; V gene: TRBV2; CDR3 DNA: TGTGCCAGCAGGGGCGGGGGCTACACCTTC; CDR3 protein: CASRGGGYTF
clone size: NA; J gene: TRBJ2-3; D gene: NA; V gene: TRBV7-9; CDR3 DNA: TGTGCCAGCAGCTTGGGACGGGAGTTGGGAGATACGCAGTATTTT; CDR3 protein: CASSLGRELGDTQYF
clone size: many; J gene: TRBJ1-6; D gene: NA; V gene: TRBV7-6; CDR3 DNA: TGTGCCAGCAGCACCCGGGACGGAAATAATTCACCCCTCCACTTT; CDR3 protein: CASSTRDGNNSPLHF
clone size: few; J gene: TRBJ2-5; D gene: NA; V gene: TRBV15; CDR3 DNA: TGTGCCACCAGCAGGGGCTCGGTGCGTCAGAGAACCCAGTACTTC; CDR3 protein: CATSRGSVRQRTQYF
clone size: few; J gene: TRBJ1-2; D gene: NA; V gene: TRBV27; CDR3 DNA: TGTGCCAGCAGTTCGAGCACCGACTATGGCTACACCTTC; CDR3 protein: CASSSSTDYGYTF
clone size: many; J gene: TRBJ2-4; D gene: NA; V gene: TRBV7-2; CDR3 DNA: TGTGCCAGCAGCCCTTACTCCCAGGGAGCCAAAAACATTCAGTACTTC; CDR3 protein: CASSPYSQGAKNIQYF
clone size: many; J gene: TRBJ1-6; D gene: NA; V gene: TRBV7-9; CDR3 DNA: TGTGCCAGCAGATATGACCAGGGTAATTCACCCCTCCACTTT; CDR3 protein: CASRYDQGNSPLHF
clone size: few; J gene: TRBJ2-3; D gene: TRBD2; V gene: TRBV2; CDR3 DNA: TGTGCCAGCAGTGAGACTAGCGCTTCTAGCACAGATACGCAGTATTTT; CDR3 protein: CASSETSASSTDTQYF
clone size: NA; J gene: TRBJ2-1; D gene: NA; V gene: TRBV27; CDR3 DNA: TGTGCCAGCAGTTTATCGAAGGGCGAATCGGGCTCCTACAATGAGCAGTTCTTC; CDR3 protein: CASSLSKGESGSYNEQFF
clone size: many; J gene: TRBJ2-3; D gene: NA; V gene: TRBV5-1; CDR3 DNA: TGCGCCAGCAGCCCGGGACGGGTAATAGTGGATACGCAGTATTTT; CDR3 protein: CASSPGRVIVDTQYF
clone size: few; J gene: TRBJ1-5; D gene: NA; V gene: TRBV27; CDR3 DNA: TGTGCCAGCAGAGTGAGGGGTGGCAATCAGCCCCAGCATTTT; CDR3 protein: CASRVRGGNQPQHF
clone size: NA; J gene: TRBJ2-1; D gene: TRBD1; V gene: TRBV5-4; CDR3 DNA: TGTGCCAGCAGCTTCCAGGGGGTCCGGAGCAATGAGCAGTTCTTC; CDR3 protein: CASSFQGVRSNEQFF
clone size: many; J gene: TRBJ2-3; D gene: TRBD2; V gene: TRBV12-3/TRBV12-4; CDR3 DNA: TGTGCCAGCAGTGCAGCGGGGGGGGTAGATACGCAGTATTTT; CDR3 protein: CASSAAGGVDTQYF
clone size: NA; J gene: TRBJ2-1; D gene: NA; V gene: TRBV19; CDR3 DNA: TGTGCCAGTAGCCCGCCGGGGGGCCCCTCCTACAATGAGCAGTTCTTC; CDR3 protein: CASSPPGGPSYNEQFF
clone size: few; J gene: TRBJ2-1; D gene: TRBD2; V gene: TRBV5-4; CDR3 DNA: TGTGCCAGCAGCATAGGGACTAGCGGGACGGGTGAGCAGTTCTTC; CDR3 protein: CASSIGTSGTGEQFF
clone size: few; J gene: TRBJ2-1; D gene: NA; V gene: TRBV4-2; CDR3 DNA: TGTGCCAGCGTCAACGGAGCGGACAATGAGCAGTTCTTC; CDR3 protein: CASVNGADNEQFF
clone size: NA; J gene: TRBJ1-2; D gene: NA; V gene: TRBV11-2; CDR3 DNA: TGTGCCAGCAGTCACCTTCAGGGGACCTTTACTAACTATGGCTACACCTTC; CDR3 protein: CASSHLQGTFTNYGYTF
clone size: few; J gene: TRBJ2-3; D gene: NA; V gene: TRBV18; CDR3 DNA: TGTGCCAGCTCACGGACGGACAGCGGGATCTCAGATACGCAGTATTTT; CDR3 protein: CASSRTDSGISDTQYF
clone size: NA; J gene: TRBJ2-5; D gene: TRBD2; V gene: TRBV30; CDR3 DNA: TGTGCCTGGAGTGTCGACGGGAGGGAGACCCAGTACTTC; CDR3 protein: CAWSVDGRETQYF